These 19 T cell receptor beta chains share one sample of origin, sequenced in a study of T cell responses to AZD1222 COVID-19 vaccine. Method: immunoSEQ multiplex PCR; TCRdb's copy keeps in-frame clones and lacks some. The sample has about 270,000 clones, about 94% seen once. Sequences were derived from peripheral blood, sampled 28 days after the second AZD1222 dose. These receptors came from an adult who received the AZD1222 COVID-19 vaccine.

V is TRBV3-1 (or the pseudogene TRBV3-2) and J is TRBJ2-1; 8 nucleotides align to TRBD2. Germline lookup yields CDR1 LGHDT and CDR2 YNNKEL (reference sequence). The V segment lost 4 bases and the J segment 4 bases; nucleotides outside the gene matches: 6. This CDR3 is built from 15 residues. The CDR3 region has the DNA TGTGCCAGCAGCCTCACACGGGGGGGGTACAATGAGCAGTTCTTC. This codes for CASSLTRGGYNEQFF.

The chain is built from TRBV7-2 and TRBJ1-5; D gene ambiguous. This CDR3 spans 15 amino acids. The V end was cut by 1 base, the J end by 3 bases, with 10 bases between. The germline V gene encodes CDR1 SGHTA and CDR2 FQGNSA. The CDR3: CASSLVAGTNQPQHF. In DNA, the CDR3 is TGTGCCAGCAGCTTAGTAGCTGGAACCAATCAGCCCCAGCATTTT.

The DNA of the CDR3 is TGTGCCAGCAGCCCGAAGGCGGGAGGAAGGTACGAGCAGTACTTC. Encoded protein: CASSPKAGGRYEQYF. V gene TRBV14 combines with J gene TRBJ2-7; 8 positions agree with TRBD2. The CDR3 runs 15 residues. CDR1 is SGHDN and CDR2 is FVKESK in the germline V gene. V dropped 4 bases and J dropped 4; count of bases not matched to a gene: 9.

Only a few counts were recorded for this clone. The V and J genes are TRBV2 and TRBJ1-6; 7 nucleotides align to TRBD1. Germline CDR1 and CDR2: SNHLY and FYNNEI. Trimming cost V 7 bases and J 10 bases; bases outside gene matches: 13. CDR3 length equals 15 residues. CDR3 sequence reads: CASTAGGSLGSPLHF. The CDR3 nucleotides read TGTGCCAGCACGGCAGGGGGGAGTTTGGGGTCACCCCTCCACTTT.

The rearrangement uses TRBV19 and TRBJ1-1; D might be TRBD1 (6 bases). Germline V lookup: CDR1 LNHDA, CDR2 SQIVND (reference sequence). Trimming removed 5 bases at V and 5 bases at J, with 15 bases between. CDR3 length: 14 residues. The chain's CDR3 is CASSALRGGTEAFF. For the CDR3, the DNA is TGTGCCAGTAGTGCCCTCAGGGGAGGGACTGAAGCTTTCTTT.

This clone was seen a single time. The chain is built from TRBV28 and TRBJ2-6; no definite D call. The V end lost 5 bases, the J end lost 0 bases, and 8 bases lay between the germline ends. Germline CDR1 is MDHEN and CDR2 is SYDVKM. The length of the CDR3 is 15 residues. CDR3 loop: CASSQFSSGANVLTF. The DNA of the CDR3 is TGTGCCAGCAGTCAATTTAGCTCTGGGGCCAACGTCCTGACTTTC. The full variable domain, completed using reference TRBV28 and TRBJ2-6, is DVKVTQSSRYLVKRTGEKVFLECVQDMDHENMFWYRQDPGLGLRLIYFSYDVKMKEKGDIPEGYSVSREKKERFSLILESASTNQTSMYLCASSQFSSGANVLTFGAGSRLTVL.

The V call is TRBV5-1, the J call TRBJ1-2; D not resolved. The CDR3 runs 11 residues. V was pared by 1 base and J by 6 bases, with 4 bases between. Germline V gene data show CDR1 as SGHRS and CDR2 as YFSETQ. CDR3 nucleotides: TGCGCCAGCAGCTTGTCGGATGGCTACACCTTC. This translates into CASSLSDGYTF.

The V gene is TRBV7-2, the J gene TRBJ2-7; 7 bases fit TRBD1. V trimming: 5 bases; J trimming: 6 bases; junction bases outside the gene matches: 4. The CDR3 has 12 amino acids. Germline-derived CDR1 and CDR2 are SGHTA and FQGNSA. CDR3 amino acids: CASSGQGVEQYF. CDR3 DNA sequence: TGTGCCAGCAGCGGCCAGGGGGTCGAGCAGTACTTC.

The J gene is TRBJ1-1, the V gene TRBV12-3 or TRBV12-4; no clear D. The CDR3 extends over 13 amino acids. V shed 3 bases and J shed 1 base, with 6 bases lying between them. CDR3 loop: CASSLVRNTEAFF. DNA of the CDR3: TGTGCCAGCAGTTTGGTAAGGAACACTGAAGCTTTCTTT.

The chain carries TRBV20-1 and TRBJ2-4; the D is unclear. CDR1 is DFQATT, CDR2 SNEGSKA, per germline (reference sequence). CDR3 length: 13 residues. V lost 6 bases to trimming and J lost 1 base, with 10 bases between them. The CDR3 sequence: CSASLRAKNIQYF. The CDR3 DNA reads as TGCAGTGCCAGTCTGAGGGCCAAAAACATTCAGTACTTC.

This chain connects TRBV2 to TRBJ1-3; TRBD1 matches at 12 bases. The CDR3 runs 14 residues. The V and J ends lost 8 bases and 4 bases, in that order; junction bases with no gene match: 3. Germline V gene data show CDR1 as SNHLY and CDR2 as FYNNEI. The CDR3 sequence: CASGTGGPGNTIYF. In DNA, the CDR3 is TGTGCCAGCGGGACAGGGGGCCCAGGAAACACCATATATTTT.

This sequence joins TRBV20-1 and TRBJ2-6; D gene ambiguous. This CDR3 contains 14 residues. Per the germline V gene, CDR1 is DFQATT and CDR2 is SNEGSKA (reference sequence). V lost 3 bases and J 4 bases, leaving 10 bases between the germline ends. This chain's CDR3 is CSASHGSGANVLTF. The CDR3 DNA reads TGCAGTGCTAGTCATGGTTCCGGGGCCAACGTCCTGACTTTC.

The V and J genes are TRBV6-5 and TRBJ1-5; maybe TRBD1 (5 bases). CDR1 and CDR2 from the germline V gene are MNHEY and SVGAGI. V was pared by 6 bases and J by 3 bases, with 9 bases between. The CDR3 covers 13 residues. DNA for the CDR3: TGTGCCAGCAGCCGACAGCCCAATCAGCCCCAGCATTTT. This translates into CASSRQPNQPQHF.

The chain links TRBV5-4 to TRBJ1-2, with a tentative D call TRBD1 (5 bases). Germline V gene lookup returns CDR1 SGHNT and CDR2 YYREEE (reference sequence). The CDR3 totals 15 residues. The germline V and J ends were trimmed by 6 bases and 4 bases, with 19 bases remaining between them. CDR3 amino acids: CASTPYSGQGYGYTF. CDR3 DNA: TGTGCCAGCACCCCCTACAGTGGGCAGGGCTATGGCTACACCTTC.

Here the CDR3 reads CASSESTGMREKLFF. The CDR3 bases are TGTGCCAGCAGCGAAAGTACGGGAATGAGGGAAAAACTGTTTTTT. This chain connects TRBV9 to TRBJ1-4, with D unclear. This CDR3 is built from 15 residues. Trimming removed 3 bases from V and 8 bases from J, with 17 bases in between. CDR1 SGDLS and CDR2 YYNGEE come from the germline V gene.

The chain joins TRBV28 to TRBJ1-2, with 7 positions matching TRBD1. Per the germline V gene, CDR1 is MDHEN and CDR2 is SYDVKM. The CDR3 is 13 residues long. Unmatched junction bases numbered 6, after V lost 6 bases and J lost 5 bases. This chain's CDR3 is CASSRDSLYGYTF. CDR3 coding DNA: TGTGCCAGCAGCAGGGACAGCTTATATGGCTACACCTTC.

The chain carries TRBV7-9 and TRBJ2-5; a possible D gene is TRBD2 (5 bases). CDR1 is SEHNR and CDR2 is FQNEAQ in the germline V gene (reference sequence). The length of the CDR3 is 13 residues. The ends were cut back, 8 bases at V and 5 bases at J, with 15 bases in the middle. Here the CDR3 reads CASGQTSGETQYF. CDR3 nucleotides: TGTGCCAGCGGCCAGACGTCGGGGGAGACCCAGTACTTC.

V usage is TRBV5-1 and J usage is TRBJ2-7, with D possibly matching TRBD1 (6 bases). CDR1 is SGHRS and CDR2 is YFSETQ in the germline V gene. The CDR3 is 13 residues long. V dropped 6 bases and J dropped 5 bases, with 15 bases sitting between them. DNA of the CDR3: TGCGCCAGCACCTTAACAGGGTCCCACGAGCAGTACTTC. Translated, it gives CASTLTGSHEQYF.

The V call is TRBV2, the J call TRBJ1-6; no firm D call. The V and J ends lost 8 bases and 9 bases respectively, with 14 bases between them. The CDR3 loop spans 13 amino acids. Germline V gene sequence: CDR1 SNHLY, CDR2 FYNNEI. CDR3: CASSDMRVSPLHF. The CDR3 DNA follows: TGTGCCAGCTCGGATATGAGGGTTTCACCCCTCCACTTT.